This T cell receptor (beta chain) was identified in a study of blood T cells in healthy people across ages. Across the whole study: Capture via template switching afforded approximately one barcoded beta molecule per two T cells. Study-level results: As age increased, TCR beta diversity per million T cells fell in a roughly linear fashion.

As for this clonotype: Its target is not known.

A second about 6 to 12 cycle PCR used barcoded and J-beta primers. TCRdb fed the 5' RACE reads into MiXCR, producing one record per CDR3 protein. The sample lists 600,000 to 850,000 distinct CDR3 sequences, roughly 43% occurring once. V lost 5 bases to trimming and J lost 1 base, with 18 bases between them. The germline gives CDR1 LGHNT, CDR2 FRNRAP. The CDR3 has 16 amino acids. V and J are TRBV12-5 and TRBJ2-7; D may be TRBD2 (7 bases). The clonotype comes from a woman aged 60-70 years in good health. The sample was blood. CDR3 region: CASGLDTGGLSYEQYF. The CDR3 region has the DNA TGTGCTAGTGGTCTGGATACGGGGGGCTTGTCCTACGAGCAGTACTTC.